A selection of T cell receptor beta chains follows, all from one sample in a study of T cell changes during pregnancy in multiple sclerosis. Profiled with immunoSEQ multiplex PCR; TCRdb holds only in-frame clones, not every one. The sample lists approximately 60,000 clones, under 95% occurring once. The sequenced sample was CD4+ T cells from peripheral blood mononuclear cells, obtained in the second trimester of pregnancy. The origin of the receptors is a female donor with multiple sclerosis, enrolled in a pregnancy study. The CDR3 runs from the conserved cysteine through the conserved F or W. The order of the fields is clone size, J gene, D gene, V gene, CDR3 DNA, CDR3 protein. D genes are given only for firm matches. The size field is filled for only some rows; it gives once, few, many or a size class.

-	TRBJ2-3	-	TRBV29-1	TGCAGCGGTAAAGGAGCCATCACAGATACGCAGTATTTT	CSGKGAITDTQYF
-	TRBJ2-2	TRBD2	TRBV5-1	TGCGCCGCGGGAGAAAACACCGGGGAGCTGTTTTTT	CAAGENTGELFF
-	TRBJ1-5	TRBD1	TRBV25-1	TGTGCCAGCAGTGAAAGGACAGGGGGACAGCCCCAGCATTTT	CASSERTGGQPQHF
once	TRBJ2-1	-	TRBV18	TGTGCCAGCTCACCACAGTCAGGGGCTGGCGAGCAGTTCTTC	CASSPQSGAGEQFF
-	TRBJ2-1	TRBD1	TRBV19	TGTGCCAGTAGTATGAGTGGGACAGGGGTCTACAATGAGCAGTTCTTC	CASSMSGTGVYNEQFF
-	TRBJ2-7	-	TRBV6-6	TGTGCCAGCAGCCCCGGGACTTACTCTTACGAGCAGTACTTC	CASSPGTYSYEQYF
-	TRBJ1-2	-	TRBV5-6	TGTGCCAGCAGCTTGGCCGGAGGACTCATCTACTATGGCTACACCTTC	CASSLAGGLIYYGYTF
-	TRBJ1-5	TRBD1	TRBV7-9	TGTGCCAGCAGCTTAGTAGCAGGACAGGGGGGCAATCAGCCCCAGCATTTT	CASSLVAGQGGNQPQHF
-	TRBJ1-2	-	TRBV7-9	TGTGCCAGCAGCTCAAGGAGCGACAGGTCCTATGGCTACACCTTC	CASSSRSDRSYGYTF
-	TRBJ1-5	-	TRBV19	TGTGCCAGTAGCCAGGGGTATCAGCCCCAGCATTTT	CASSQGYQPQHF
-	TRBJ1-1	-	TRBV5-1	TGCGCCAGCAGCCCGCGGGGGGACCGGAGGAACACTGAAGCTTTCTTT	CASSPRGDRRNTEAFF
-	TRBJ1-5	-	TRBV7-3	TGTGCCAGCAGCTTAGACCCAGGGGTCAATCAGCCCCAGCATTTT	CASSLDPGVNQPQHF
-	TRBJ2-7	TRBD2	TRBV10-2	TGCGCCAGCAGTCGCGGGAGGTCTCCATACGAGCAGTACTTC	CASSRGRSPYEQYF
-	TRBJ1-3	-	TRBV9	TGTGCCAGCAGCCCGAGGGCAGGGGATAGGGACACCATATATTTT	CASSPRAGDRDTIYF
-	TRBJ1-1	-	TRBV18	TGTGCCAGCTCACCACCATCACTTCCCCCCGAAGCTTTCTTT	CASSPPSLPPEAFF
-	TRBJ2-7	-	TRBV10-3	TGTGCCATCAGTAGCCCCGACATTAAAGACTCCTACGAGCAGTACTTC	CAISSPDIKDSYEQYF
-	TRBJ2-7	TRBD2	TRBV5-1	TGCGCCAGCAGCTTGGAGCGGGGGTTCGAGCAGTACTTC	CASSLERGFEQYF
-	TRBJ1-2	-	TRBV29-1	TGCAGCGTTGGGGGTCAGGGGCATGGCTACACCTTC	CSVGGQGHGYTF
-	TRBJ1-1	-	TRBV5-1	TGCGCCAGCAGCCAAATACAGGGTACTGAAGCTTTCTTT	CASSQIQGTEAFF
-	TRBJ1-3	-	TRBV28	TGTGCCAGCACCCCTAACAGTCCCAACTCTGGAAACACCATATATTTT	CASTPNSPNSGNTIYF
-	TRBJ2-2	-	TRBV5-6	TGTGCCAGCAGCGCGGATGGGGGGTCCTCCACCGGGGAGCTGTTTTTT	CASSADGGSSTGELFF
-	TRBJ2-1	TRBD2	TRBV13	TGTGCCAGCAGCGAGGGGACTAGCGGGAGGAGGAATGAGCAGTTCTTC	CASSEGTSGRRNEQFF
-	TRBJ2-3	-	TRBV6-1	TGTGCCAGCAGTGAAGCGCACTCAGGGATCCCCACAGATACGCAGTATTTT	CASSEAHSGIPTDTQYF
-	TRBJ2-7	-	TRBV11-2	TGTGCCAGCAGCTTAGCGTGGAGCTCCTACGAGCAGTACTTC	CASSLAWSSYEQYF
-	TRBJ2-3	-	TRBV5-5	TGTGCCAGCAGCTGGGGGCAGGCAGATACGCAGTATTTT	CASSWGQADTQYF
-	TRBJ1-1	TRBD1	TRBV5-5	TGTGCCAGCAGCTTGAAGTTTATAGGGGGCCAAAACACTGAAGCTTTCTTT	CASSLKFIGGQNTEAFF
-	TRBJ1-2	-	TRBV4-1	TGCGCCAGCAGCCAAGATGGGGCAGGGGACCAGTATGGCTACACCTTC	CASSQDGAGDQYGYTF
few	TRBJ1-5	TRBD1	TRBV2	TGTGCCAGCAGTGTTGACAGGGGTCAGCCCCAGCATTTT	CASSVDRGQPQHF
few	TRBJ1-1	-	TRBV5-4	TGTGCCAGCAGCTTGTCTACTGAAGCTTTCTTT	CASSLSTEAFF
-	TRBJ2-1	TRBD2	TRBV5-1	TGCGCCAGCAGCTCGATCCTGACTAGCGGGAGGGCCAGGGAGCAGTTCTTC	CASSSILTSGRAREQFF
-	TRBJ2-5	-	TRBV28	TGTGCCAGCAGTCAGGAGACCCAGTACTTC	CASSQETQYF